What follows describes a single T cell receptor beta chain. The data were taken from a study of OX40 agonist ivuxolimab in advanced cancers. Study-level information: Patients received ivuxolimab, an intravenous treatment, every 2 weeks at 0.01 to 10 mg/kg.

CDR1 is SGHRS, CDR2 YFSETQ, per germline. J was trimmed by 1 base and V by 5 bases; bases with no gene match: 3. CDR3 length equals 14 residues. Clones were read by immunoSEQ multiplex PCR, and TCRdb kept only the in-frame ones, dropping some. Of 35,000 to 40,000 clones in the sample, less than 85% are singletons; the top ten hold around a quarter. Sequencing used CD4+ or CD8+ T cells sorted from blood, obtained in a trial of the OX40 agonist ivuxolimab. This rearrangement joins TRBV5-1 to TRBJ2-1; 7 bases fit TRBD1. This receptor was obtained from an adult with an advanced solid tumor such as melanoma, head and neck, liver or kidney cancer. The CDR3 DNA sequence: TGCGCCAGCAGTCCCAGGGGGTCCTACAATGAGCAGTTCTTC. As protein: CASSPRGSYNEQFF.